This T cell receptor beta chain was identified in a study of control samples from healthy donors and cancer patients. Assay: immunoSEQ multiplex PCR; the TCRdb copy retains only in-frame clones and omits some. The sample has 30,000 to 35,000 clones; roughly 86% are singletons. The germline V gene encodes CDR1 SEHNR and CDR2 FQNEAQ (reference sequence). V was shortened by 4 bases and J by 4 bases, with 16 bases between the two germline ends. The CDR3 has 15 amino acids. The sequence was obtained from a woman aged 40 to 49 with lung cancer. The chain is built from TRBV7-9 and TRBJ2-5; D not certain. What was sequenced was PBMCs. CDR3 sequence (DNA): TGTGCCAGCAGCTCATTAGGTGTAAGCCGAGAGACCCAGTACTTC. Amino acids: CASSSLGVSRETQYF. Drawing the rest from reference TRBV7-9 and TRBJ2-5, the complete variable domain is DTGVSQNPRHKITKRGQNVTFRCDPISEHNRLYWYRQTLGQGPEFLTYFQNEAQLEKSRLLSDRFSAERPKGSFSTLEIQRTEQGDSAMYLCASSSLGVSRETQYFGPGTRLLVL.